The 26 T cell receptor beta chains listed next were all sequenced from one sample in a study of blood T cell repertoires in COVID-19. Using immunoSEQ multiplex PCR, the repertoire was profiled, and TCRdb retains in-frame clones only, with some absent. The table shows about 280,000 clones, with 75% to 90% occurring only once. Sequencing used peripheral blood. The receptor source for this set is a man in his forties or fifties with acute or convalescent COVID-19.

This clone has just a few counts. V and J are TRBV7-8 and TRBJ1-2, with D possibly matching TRBD1 (6 bases). The CDR3 consists of 13 residues. CDR1 and CDR2 (germline): SGHVS, FQNEAQ. Trimming pared 3 bases from V and 8 bases from J, leaving 13 bases between. This CDR3 is CASSLDSLYGYTF. The CDR3 nucleotides are TGTGCCAGCAGCTTGGACAGCTTATACGGCTACACCTTC.

In its sample, this clone was seen once. J is TRBJ1-5 and V is TRBV6-5, with TRBD1 as a possible D gene (6 bases). Trimming stripped 5 bases from V and 0 bases from J, with 11 bases between. The CDR3 extends over 15 amino acids. The germline gives CDR1 MNHEY, CDR2 SVGAGI. The CDR3 DNA sequence: TGTGCCAGCAGTCCCGACAGGTATAGCAATCAGCCCCAGCATTTT. Translating gives CASSPDRYSNQPQHF.

This clone was seen a single time. The chain employs TRBV5-4 and TRBJ1-2; D is perhaps TRBD1 (5 bases). Per the germline V gene, CDR1 is SGHNT and CDR2 is YYREEE (reference sequence). Deletions cut 4 bases from V and 4 bases from J, with 20 bases between. The CDR3 consists of 16 residues. CDR3 protein: CASSPLGPRVGYGYTF. CDR3 coding DNA: TGTGCCAGCAGCCCCCTGGGCCCCAGGGTAGGCTATGGCTACACCTTC.

The gene calls are TRBV19 and TRBJ1-5; 10 bases align to TRBD1. Germline-derived CDR1 and CDR2 are LNHDA and SQIVND (reference sequence). Unmatched junction bases numbered 8, after V lost 7 bases and J lost 2 bases. The CDR3 is 16 residues long. CDR3 in DNA: TGTGCCAGTAATACTGGACAGGGGGGTGGCAATCAGCCCCAGCATTTT. Translating it yields CASNTGQGGGNQPQHF.

The gene calls are TRBV29-1 and TRBJ2-7, with 8 bases fitting TRBD1. The V gene's germline CDR1 is SQVTM and CDR2 ANQGSEA. This CDR3 spans 13 amino acids. V was clipped by 5 bases and J by 4 bases; unmatched bases: 7. Written as DNA, the CDR3 is TGCAGCGTTCACGGACAGGGAGGTTACGAGCAGTACTTC. Amino acid sequence: CSVHGQGGYEQYF.

This chain connects TRBV19 to TRBJ1-1; D remains ambiguous. V was clipped by 8 bases and J by 0 bases, with 4 bases between them. The CDR3 is 11 amino acids. Per the germline V gene, CDR1 is LNHDA and CDR2 is SQIVND (reference sequence). The CDR3 loop is CASLMNTEAFF. CDR3 nucleotide sequence: TGTGCCAGTCTAATGAACACTGAAGCTTTCTTT.

The chain is built from TRBV24-1 and TRBJ2-1, with 7 positions matching TRBD2. Trimming cost V 4 bases and J 6 bases; bases outside gene matches: 11. Germline V gene lookup returns CDR1 KGHDR and CDR2 SFDVKD. This CDR3 is 16 amino acids long. Written as DNA, the CDR3 is TGTGCCACCAGTGACTCCGGGACTAACTTGGGCAATGAGCAGTTCTTC. Translating it yields CATSDSGTNLGNEQFF.

The chain combines TRBV2 with TRBJ1-1; TRBD1 is a possible D gene (6 bases). The CDR3 is 13 amino acids. Germline CDR1 is SNHLY and CDR2 is FYNNEI. V dropped 9 bases and J dropped 1 base, with 12 bases sitting between them. The CDR3, as DNA: TGTGCCAGTTCGGACAGCCAGAACACTGAAGCTTTCTTT. Translated: CASSDSQNTEAFF.

This chain uses TRBV7-3 with TRBJ2-7; weak D call: TRBD1 (5 bases). From germline, CDR1 is SGHTA and CDR2 FQGTGA. CDR3 length: 17 amino acids. Between the trimmed V and J ends, which lost 0 bases and 5 bases, there was a span of 20 bases. The CDR3 sequence: CASSLTFLARAQNEQYF. The CDR3 nucleotides are TGTGCCAGCAGCTTAACGTTCTTGGCCAGGGCCCAAAACGAGCAGTACTTC.

CDR3 region: CASSPNLKGGQETQYF. The CDR3 DNA is TGTGCCAGCTCACCCAACCTCAAGGGGGGGCAGGAGACCCAGTACTTC. The chain joins TRBV18 to TRBJ2-5; D might be TRBD2 (7 bases). The germline V gene has CDR1 KGHSH and CDR2 LQKENI. The CDR3 sequence is 16 residues long. V lost 3 bases and J lost 5, with 19 bases in between.

A word on this clone: An end of the junction does not agree with germline; a read error may underlie this. CDR3 in DNA: TGTGCCAGTAGTATAGATCATCGGCAGGGGGCCCAACATTTT. This sequence encodes CASSIDHRQGAQHF. The chain recombines TRBV19 with TRBJ1-5; TRBD1 aligns across 8 bases. The CDR3 length is 14 residues. Germline V gives CDR1 LNHDA, CDR2 SQIVND (reference sequence).

CDR3 DNA sequence: TGCGCCAGCAGTCAATACAGGGAGGGCCTCTCCTACGAGCAGTACTTC. Its protein is CASSQYREGLSYEQYF. The chain combines TRBV23-1 with TRBJ2-7, with D perhaps TRBD2 (7 bases). Being an ORF, TRBV23-1 has a function that is uncertain. V lost 1 base, J lost 0 bases, and 13 bases lay in between. The CDR3 covers 16 residues.

The rearrangement links TRBV18 to TRBJ2-7; TRBD1 aligns across 10 bases. The CDR3 loop spans 16 amino acids. Germline V gene lookup returns CDR1 KGHSH and CDR2 LQKENI. J gave up 2 bases and V 6 bases, and 10 bases lay outside the gene matches. The CDR3 sequence: CASSPGTGAYTYEQYF. In nucleotides, the CDR3 is TGTGCCAGCTCCCCCGGGACAGGGGCTTATACCTACGAGCAGTACTTC. The whole variable domain, filled in from reference TRBV18 and TRBJ2-7, reads NAGVMQNPRHLVRRRGQEARLRCSPMKGHSHVYWYRQLPEEGLKFMVYLQKENIIDESGMPKERFSAEFPKEGPSILRIQQVVRGDSAAYFCASSPGTGAYTYEQYFGPGTRLTVT.

The rearrangement uses TRBV29-1 and TRBJ2-7; TRBD1 might be the D (6 bases). The ends were cut back, 6 bases at V and 7 bases at J, with 13 bases in the middle. This CDR3 has 11 amino acids. CDR1 and CDR2 (germline): SQVTM, ANQGSEA. In nucleotides, the CDR3 is TGCAGCGTCGTTACAGGGTGGGAGCAGTACTTC. Translating gives CSVVTGWEQYF.

The rearrangement links TRBV4-2 to TRBJ2-1, with 11 bases identical to TRBD2. The trim removed 5 bases at V and 4 bases at J, leaving 4 bases unmatched. The V gene's germline CDR1 is LGHNA and CDR2 YNFKEQ. This CDR3 region has 15 residues. CDR3 protein: CASSSTSGGYNEQFF. For the CDR3, the DNA is TGTGCCAGCAGCTCAACTAGCGGGGGATACAATGAGCAGTTCTTC.

The V and J genes are TRBV7-8 and TRBJ2-2; 7 bases match TRBD2. The CDR3 length is 14 residues. V shed 5 bases and J 5 bases; nucleotides not matched to a gene: 5. Germline CDR1 is SGHVS and CDR2 is FQNEAQ. CDR3 sequence: CASSPLGGTGELFF. For the CDR3, the DNA is TGTGCCAGCAGCCCCCTGGGGGGGACCGGGGAGCTGTTTTTT.

This chain links TRBV9 with TRBJ2-1; 7 bases agree with TRBD2. There are 15 residues in the CDR3. Germline loops: CDR1 SGDLS, CDR2 YYNGEE. Trimming removed 5 bases from V and 5 bases from J; junction bases left unmatched: 10. The CDR3 region is CASRKGGGSDNEQFF. CDR3 DNA sequence: TGTGCCAGCAGAAAAGGCGGGGGATCGGACAATGAGCAGTTCTTC.

A word on this clone: This specimen includes other DNA sequences encoding the same CDR3. This chain uses TRBV12-3 or TRBV12-4 with TRBJ1-2; possibly TRBD1 for D (6 bases). V was cut by 5 bases and J by 4 bases, with 11 bases left in between. The CDR3 contains 13 residues. CDR3 in amino acids: CASSPDRVYGYTF. The CDR3 DNA sequence: TGTGCCAGCAGTCCGGACAGAGTCTATGGCTACACCTTC.

This chain uses TRBV9 with TRBJ1-2; a weak D match, TRBD1 (5 bases). Trimming shortened V by 4 bases and J by 9 bases, and 22 bases separated the two germline ends. The CDR3 consists of 15 residues. Germline V gives CDR1 SGDLS, CDR2 YYNGEE. CDR3 protein: CASSPDSPLTGSYTF. In DNA, the CDR3 is TGTGCCAGCAGCCCCGACAGTCCCCTGACTGGGAGCTACACCTTC.

This chain links TRBV18 with TRBJ1-2; no clear D gene. This CDR3 is built from 14 residues. Trimming took off 0 bases at V and 6 bases at J, with 11 bases between the two ends. CDR1 and CDR2 (germline): KGHSH, LQKENI. The CDR3 loop reads CASSPPYGSNGYTF. DNA of the CDR3: TGTGCCAGCTCACCACCGTACGGGTCAAATGGCTACACCTTC.

This clone came up a few times. The V and J genes are TRBV5-1 and TRBJ1-4; 7 bases match TRBD1. The CDR3 has 14 amino acids. Germline CDR1 SGHRS, CDR2 YFSETQ. V shed 4 bases and J 7 bases; nucleotides not matched to a gene: 7. For the CDR3, the DNA is TGCGCCAGCAGCCCAAAACACAGGGGTGAAAAACTGTTTTTT. Its protein is CASSPKHRGEKLFF.

This rearrangement joins TRBV6-6 to TRBJ1-4, with no clear D. V was pared by 10 bases and J by 10 bases, with 16 bases between. The CDR3 consists of 12 residues. Germline CDR1 reads MNHNY; CDR2 reads SVGAGI (reference sequence). The CDR3 DNA reads TGTGCCACTGCGGAACCGGAGGGAAAACTGTTTTTT. Amino acid sequence: CATAEPEGKLFF.

The rearrangement uses TRBV5-6 and TRBJ2-3; D is uncertain. This CDR3 is 13 amino acids long. Germline V gene data show CDR1 as SGHDT and CDR2 as YYEEEE. V lost 3 bases and J 2 bases, leaving 7 bases between the germline ends. The CDR3 protein is CASSSYHTDTQYF. The CDR3 DNA follows: TGTGCCAGCAGCTCCTACCACACAGATACGCAGTATTTT.

Comments on this clone: This CDR3 is also generated by other DNA sequences in the sample. The V gene is TRBV5-1, the J gene TRBJ1-4; tentative D call: TRBD1 (6 bases). CDR3 length: 16 residues. Germline V CDR1 and CDR2: SGHRS, YFSETQ. V was trimmed by 0 bases and J by 0 bases, leaving 9 bases between them. The CDR3 nucleotides read TGCGCCAGCAGCTTGGTGGGACAAACAACTAATGAAAAACTGTTTTTT. Translating gives CASSLVGQTTNEKLFF.

The rearrangement joins TRBV9 to TRBJ2-5; D perhaps matches TRBD2 (6 bases). Per germline, CDR1 SGDLS and CDR2 YYNGEE. The V end lost 4 bases, the J end lost 5 bases, and 15 bases lay between the germline ends. The CDR3 has 14 residues. DNA of the CDR3: TGTGCCAGCAGCTCTCGGACTAATTCTGAGACCCAGTACTTC. It translates to CASSSRTNSETQYF.

This clone was observed a single time. The rearrangement links TRBV5-4 to TRBJ2-7; D perhaps matches TRBD2 (6 bases). The V gene lost 0 bases and the J gene lost 2 bases, with 9 bases spanning the gap. The CDR3 has 14 amino acids. From germline, CDR1 is SGHNT and CDR2 YYREEE (reference sequence). The DNA for the CDR3 is TGTGCCAGCAGCTTGGGGGGACTTACCTACGAGCAGTACTTC. Its protein product is CASSLGGLTYEQYF.